The 28 T cell receptor beta chains in this list originate from one sample, sequenced in a study of technical replicates of blood from a few donors (dated 2017 in TCRdb). Library method: the immunoSEQ multiplex PCR assay. Here the immuneACCESS table is served through TCRdb, limited to in-frame sequences with V and J called. Missing clones are a known gap in these copies; in checked studies unresolved V genes cover under half, and the rest lacks a known reason. This sample lists around 80,000 clones; under 99% were detected once. The ten biggest clones cover 0.2% to 0.25% of the sample. Sequenced sample: T cells isolated from PBMCs. Receptors originate from a human donor in good health.

This chain joins TRBV9 and TRBJ2-7; 9 bases are shared with TRBD1. The junction had 8 bases not matched to a gene; V was cut back by 4 bases and J by 6 bases. This CDR3 contains 14 residues. Germline assignment: CDR1 SGDLS and CDR2 YYNGEE. CDR3: CASSRDREDREQYF. CDR3 nucleotide sequence: TGTGCCAGCAGCCGGGACAGGGAAGATCGCGAGCAGTACTTC.

This chain links TRBV10-1 with TRBJ1-1; the D gene is possibly TRBD1 (5 bases). Deletions cut 6 bases from V and 6 bases from J, with 17 bases between. Germline lookup yields CDR1 WNHNN and CDR2 SYGVQD (reference sequence). The CDR3 has 14 residues. The CDR3 bases are TGCGCCAGCAGCCCGTCAGGGCCGGGGGCTGAAGCTTTCTTT. Amino acid sequence: CASSPSGPGAEAFF.

The chain combines TRBV7-2 with TRBJ2-7; 10 positions match TRBD2. The length of the CDR3 is 14 residues. J was trimmed by 3 bases and V by 4 bases; bases with no gene match: 3. Germline-derived CDR1 and CDR2 are SGHTA and FQGNSA. The CDR3 sequence is CASSSSGSHYEQYF. CDR3 sequence (DNA): TGTGCCAGCAGCTCTAGCGGGAGTCACTACGAGCAGTACTTC.

The chain links TRBV6-5 to TRBJ2-2; 9 nucleotides align to TRBD2. With V trimmed by 6 bases and J by 7 bases, 9 bases remained unmatched. CDR3 length: 15 amino acids. CDR1 and CDR2 (germline): MNHEY, SVGAGI. As DNA, the CDR3 is TGTGCCAGCAGCGGTAGCGGGAGAGGGAGCGGGGAGCTGTTTTTT. The encoded protein is CASSGSGRGSGELFF.

The chain combines TRBV14 with TRBJ1-1; no clear D. Germline V gene sequence: CDR1 SGHDN, CDR2 FVKESK. This CDR3 spans 13 amino acids. The V and J ends lost 4 bases and 9 bases respectively, with 15 bases between them. CDR3 amino acids: CASSPFPNTQAFF. Here the CDR3 DNA reads TGTGCCAGCAGCCCCTTCCCGAATACTCAAGCTTTCTTT.

The chain carries TRBV11-2 and TRBJ1-1; D is perhaps TRBD1 (5 bases). Germline CDR1 reads SGHAT; CDR2 reads FQNNGV. The length of the CDR3 is 16 residues. V lost 7 bases, J lost 2 bases, and 20 bases lay in between. The DNA for the CDR3 is TGTGCCAGCAAGTTCGGCGGGGGGAATTCTAACACTGAAGCTTTCTTT. Translation: CASKFGGGNSNTEAFF.

This clone came up once. The chain has TRBV27 and TRBJ2-7, with 8 nucleotides matching TRBD2. Germline V gene sequence: CDR1 MNHEY, CDR2 SMNVEV (reference sequence). The CDR3 runs 15 residues. The trim removed 5 bases at V and 4 bases at J, leaving 10 bases unmatched. The CDR3 is CASSIISGTLYEQYF. Written as DNA, the CDR3 is TGTGCCAGCAGTATCATTAGCGGGACTCTATACGAGCAGTACTTC.

The rearrangement uses TRBV29-1 and TRBJ2-7; D might be TRBD2 (6 bases). The CDR3 consists of 13 residues. Trimming left V 5 bases short and J 3 bases short, with 14 bases between. Germline-derived CDR1 and CDR2 are SQVTM and ANQGSEA. In nucleotides, the CDR3 is TGCAGCGTTAAGCGGGCTATGCACTACGAGCAGTACTTC. It specifies CSVKRAMHYEQYF.

The chain recombines TRBV4-2 with TRBJ2-2, with 7 bases matching TRBD2. The V gene end was trimmed by 6 bases and the J gene end by 6 bases; junction bases not matched to a gene: 13. Germline V gene lookup returns CDR1 LGHNA and CDR2 YNFKEQ. The CDR3 loop spans 16 amino acids. CDR3 nucleotides: TGTGCCAGCAGTACAAGGAGTGCGGGAGTCCCCGGGGAGCTGTTTTTT. Protein: CASSTRSAGVPGELFF.

The chain carries TRBV4-3 and TRBJ2-6, with unresolved D. Trimming pared 3 bases from V and 1 base from J, leaving 10 bases between. This CDR3 region has 16 residues. Germline assignment: CDR1 LGHNA and CDR2 YSLEER. The CDR3: CASSQEILSGANVLTF. CDR3 coding DNA: TGCGCCAGCAGCCAGGAGATCCTTTCTGGGGCCAACGTCCTGACTTTC.

This clone was counted once. The chain is built from TRBV7-9 and TRBJ2-3; 8 bases are a match to TRBD2. Losses at the gene ends were 5 bases for V and 2 bases for J; bases not matched to a gene: 6. This CDR3 has 15 amino acids. The germline CDR1 and CDR2 sequences are SEHNR and FQNEAQ (reference sequence). CDR3 sequence (DNA): TGTGCCAGCAGCACCCGAGCGGGAGACACAGATACGCAGTATTTT. Amino acids: CASSTRAGDTDTQYF.

A single count supports this clone. The same CDR3 is also encoded by other DNA sequences in this sample. The genes are TRBV19 and TRBJ1-2, with a tentative D call TRBD1 (5 bases). Between the trimmed V and J ends, which lost 4 bases and 3 bases, there was a span of 9 bases. CDR1 is LNHDA and CDR2 is SQIVND in the germline V gene (reference sequence). The CDR3 is 13 residues long. The chain's CDR3 is CASSRQGDYGYTF. DNA of the CDR3: TGTGCCAGTAGTAGGCAGGGTGACTATGGCTACACCTTC.

The chain employs TRBV29-1 and TRBJ2-7, with D unresolved. V was trimmed by 6 bases and J by 4 bases, leaving 16 bases between them. The CDR3 covers 13 residues. CDR1 is SQVTM and CDR2 is ANQGSEA in the germline V gene. The CDR3 loop is CSVFTAGIYEQYF. CDR3 coding DNA: TGCAGCGTCTTCACGGCAGGTATATACGAGCAGTACTTC.

The chain has TRBV5-5 and TRBJ2-6, with D maybe TRBD2 (6 bases). Deletions cut 4 bases from V and 0 bases from J, with 17 bases between. From germline, CDR1 is SGHKS and CDR2 YYEKEE (reference sequence). The length of the CDR3 is 18 residues. The CDR3 nucleotides are TGTGCCAGCAGCCAGCCGGGACTCCGAGACTCTGGGGCCAACGTCCTGACTTTC. Its protein is CASSQPGLRDSGANVLTF.

As DNA, the CDR3 is TGTGCCAGTAGTATTAGGGGGACCGGAGATGAGCAGTTCTTC. Translation: CASSIRGTGDEQFF. This chain connects TRBV19 to TRBJ2-1; D may be TRBD1 (6 bases). Per germline, CDR1 LNHDA and CDR2 SQIVND (reference sequence). This CDR3 has 14 residues. Between the trimmed V and J ends, which lost 3 bases and 8 bases, there was a span of 14 bases.

The chain carries TRBV19 and TRBJ2-2; 12 nucleotides align to TRBD2. There are 15 residues in the CDR3. From germline, CDR1 is LNHDA and CDR2 SQIVND (reference sequence). With 10 bases clipped from V and 4 bases from J, the junction kept 7 bases outside the gene matches. The DNA for the CDR3 is TGTGCCACACGGGCTAGCGGGAGGGTCACCGGGGAGCTGTTTTTT. The encoded protein is CATRASGRVTGELFF.

This sequence joins TRBV4-3 and TRBJ1-4; 7 bases agree with TRBD1. V shed 4 bases, J shed 12 bases, and the junction held 5 bases outside the gene matches. The germline V gene encodes CDR1 LGHNA and CDR2 YSLEER. The CDR3 extends over 12 amino acids. The CDR3 coding sequence is TGCGCCAGCAGCCTCCGACAGGGAGAACTGTTTTTT. Encoded protein: CASSLRQGELFF.

The V call is TRBV4-3, the J call TRBJ2-7; 14 nucleotides align to TRBD2. With 0 bases clipped from V and 6 bases from J, the junction kept 7 bases outside the gene matches. Germline V gene sequence: CDR1 LGHNA, CDR2 YSLEER. CDR3 size: 17 residues. In DNA form, the CDR3 reads TGCGCCAGCAGCCAAGAAGGGACTAGCGGGAGTGCCCGCGAGCAGTACTTC. It is translated as CASSQEGTSGSAREQYF.

This clone has only one observation. CDR3 amino acids: CASSPLESYEQYF. The CDR3 DNA follows: TGTGCCAGCAGTCCACTAGAATCCTACGAGCAGTACTTC. This chain connects TRBV27 to TRBJ2-7; the D gene is possibly TRBD2 (5 bases). This CDR3 has 13 amino acids. The V and J ends lost 5 bases and 1 base respectively, with 9 bases between them. Germline lookup yields CDR1 MNHEY and CDR2 SMNVEV (reference sequence).

This chain connects TRBV19 to TRBJ1-4; D is ambiguous. Deletions cut 5 bases from V and 7 bases from J, with 11 bases between. CDR3 size: 13 residues. CDR1 and CDR2 (germline): LNHDA, SQIVND (reference sequence). CDR3 amino acids: CASSLHISEKLFF. As DNA, the CDR3 is TGTGCCAGTAGTTTGCACATATCTGAAAAACTGTTTTTT.

V is TRBV9 and J is TRBJ2-1; TRBD2 might be the D (5 bases). V was pared by 1 base and J by 5 bases, with 13 bases between. CDR3 size: 15 residues. Looked up from germline, CDR1 is SGDLS and CDR2 is YYNGEE. CDR3 sequence (DNA): TGTGCCAGCAGCGTAATAGCTAGCTCAAACAATGAGCAGTTCTTC. Translation gives CASSVIASSNNEQFF. Complete variable domain (other parts from reference TRBV9 and TRBJ2-1): DSGVTQTPKHLITATGQRVTLRCSPRSGDLSVYWYQQSLDQGLQFLIQYYNGEERAKGNILERFSAQQFPDLHSELNLSSLELGDSALYFCASSVIASSNNEQFFGPGTRLTVL.

The chain links TRBV28 to TRBJ2-5; 9 bases are a match to TRBD2. This CDR3 contains 18 residues. V was clipped by 1 base and J by 0 bases; unmatched bases: 9. The germline V gene has CDR1 MDHEN and CDR2 SYDVKM. As DNA, the CDR3 is TGTGCCAGCAGTTTATTCGTTTGGCGGGAGGGGGACCAAGAGACCCAGTACTTC. Protein sequence: CASSLFVWREGDQETQYF. The variable domain in full, completed from reference TRBV28 and TRBJ2-5, reads DVKVTQSSRYLVKRTGEKVFLECVQDMDHENMFWYRQDPGLGLRLIYFSYDVKMKEKGDIPEGYSVSREKKERFSLILESASTNQTSMYLCASSLFVWREGDQETQYFGPGTRLLVL.

This chain joins TRBV5-6 and TRBJ2-5, with a weak D call TRBD2 (5 bases). V dropped 1 base and J dropped 4 bases, with 11 bases sitting between them. Germline V lookup: CDR1 SGHDT, CDR2 YYEEEE. This CDR3 region has 14 residues. The CDR3 here is CASSLYWERETQYF. In DNA, the CDR3 is TGTGCCAGCAGCTTGTATTGGGAGCGAGAGACCCAGTACTTC.

The chain joins TRBV6-5 to TRBJ2-7; 8 bases align to TRBD2. V dropped 0 bases and J dropped 0; count of bases not matched to a gene: 4. Germline V gene sequence: CDR1 MNHEY, CDR2 SVGAGI. This CDR3 contains 16 residues. The CDR3 sequence is CASSYSSGGISYEQYF. CDR3 bases: TGTGCCAGCAGTTACTCGAGCGGGGGAATCTCCTACGAGCAGTACTTC.

The chain is built from TRBV4-2 and TRBJ2-7; 13 nucleotides line up with TRBD2. V trimming: 0 bases; J trimming: 5 bases; junction bases outside the gene matches: 4. CDR3 size: 16 residues. Germline V gene lookup returns CDR1 LGHNA and CDR2 YNFKEQ. In DNA form, the CDR3 reads TGTGCCAGCAGCCAAGATACTAGCGGGAGGGTGAACGAGCAGTACTTC. As protein: CASSQDTSGRVNEQYF.

The CDR3 loop reads CASSLIGSREVDFYEQYF. CDR3 sequence (DNA): TGCGCCAGCAGCTTGATTGGAAGTCGAGAGGTCGATTTCTACGAGCAGTACTTC. V usage is TRBV5-1 and J usage is TRBJ2-7; no firm D call. The CDR3 is made up of 18 amino acids. CDR1 and CDR2 from the germline V gene are SGHRS and YFSETQ. Trimming shortened V by 1 base and J by 3 bases, and 23 bases separated the two germline ends.

CDR3 sequence (DNA): TGTGCCAGCAGCGTAGCTGAGGGGGTTGAGCAGTACTTC. Protein sequence: CASSVAEGVEQYF. This chain connects TRBV9 to TRBJ2-7; possibly TRBD1 for D (6 bases). The germline V and J ends were trimmed by 0 bases and 7 bases, with 11 bases remaining between them. CDR3 length: 13 residues. The germline V gene encodes CDR1 SGDLS and CDR2 YYNGEE.

The rearrangement joins TRBV7-6 to TRBJ2-3; 10 nucleotides align to TRBD2. The CDR3 consists of 16 residues. Germline V gene data show CDR1 as SGHVS and CDR2 as FNYEAQ. The V segment lost 2 bases and the J segment 4 bases; nucleotides outside the gene matches: 6. The CDR3 DNA is TGTGCCAGCAGCTTACTAGCGGGAGAGGTTCCAGATACGCAGTATTTT. Translation gives CASSLLAGEVPDTQYF.